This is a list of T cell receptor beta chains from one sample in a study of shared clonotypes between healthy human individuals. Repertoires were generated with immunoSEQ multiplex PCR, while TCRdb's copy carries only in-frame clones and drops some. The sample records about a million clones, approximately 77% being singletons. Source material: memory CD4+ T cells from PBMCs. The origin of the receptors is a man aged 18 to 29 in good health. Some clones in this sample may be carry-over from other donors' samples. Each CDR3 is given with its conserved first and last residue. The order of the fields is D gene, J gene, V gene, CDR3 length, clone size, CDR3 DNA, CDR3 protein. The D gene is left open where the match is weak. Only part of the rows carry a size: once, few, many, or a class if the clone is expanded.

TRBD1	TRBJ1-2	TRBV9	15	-	TGTGCCAGCAGCGGGGCCGGGACAGGGGCGTATGGCTACACCTTC	CASSGAGTGAYGYTF
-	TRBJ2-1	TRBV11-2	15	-	TGTGCCAGCAGCTCGACTAGGGGTAGGGGGGGTGAGCAGTTCTTC	CASSSTRGRGGEQFF
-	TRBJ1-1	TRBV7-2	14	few	TGTGCCAGCAGCAGGAGGAGGGGGAACACTGAAGCTTTCTTT	CASSRRRGNTEAFF
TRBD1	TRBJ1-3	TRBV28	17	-	TGTGCCAGCAGTTTTCTCTCTAAGGGGGCCTCTGGAAACACCATATATTTT	CASSFLSKGASGNTIYF
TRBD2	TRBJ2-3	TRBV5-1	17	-	TGCGCCAGCAGCTTGCCCAAAGCGGGAGGTTACACAGATACGCAGTATTTT	CASSLPKAGGYTDTQYF
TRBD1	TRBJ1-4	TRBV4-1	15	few	TGCGCCAGCAGCCAAACCGGGACAGGGAGTGAAAAACTGTTTTTT	CASSQTGTGSEKLFF
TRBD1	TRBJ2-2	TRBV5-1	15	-	TGCGCCAGCAATATAGACAGGGGCGGAACCGGGGAGCTGTTTTTT	CASNIDRGGTGELFF
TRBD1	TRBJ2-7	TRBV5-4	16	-	TGTGCCAGCAGCTTGGATCCCGGGACAGGGGGCTACGAGCAGTACTTC	CASSLDPGTGGYEQYF
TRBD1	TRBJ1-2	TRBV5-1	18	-	TGCGCCAGCAGCTCGCCGACAGCTCCGGGACAGGGGAACTATGGCTACACCTTC	CASSSPTAPGQGNYGYTF
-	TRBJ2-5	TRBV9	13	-	TGTGCCAGCAGCGTAGCCCCATTTGAGACCCAGTACTTC	CASSVAPFETQYF
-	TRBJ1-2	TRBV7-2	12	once	TGTGCCAGCACCCTGAACAGACATGGCTACACCTTC	CASTLNRHGYTF
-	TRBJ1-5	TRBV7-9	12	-	TGTGCCAGCAGCTTATTAGGTCAGCCCCAGCATTTT	CASSLLGQPQHF
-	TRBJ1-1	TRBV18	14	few	TGTGCCAGCTCACCGCAGGGATTGAACACTGAAGCTTTCTTT	CASSPQGLNTEAFF
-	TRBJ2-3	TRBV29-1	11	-	TGCAGCGTACGGTCTTCAGATACGCAGTATTTT	CSVRSSDTQYF
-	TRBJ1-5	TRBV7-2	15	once	TGTGCCAGCAGCTTATATTTGGGGCAAGGTCAGCCCCAGCATTTT	CASSLYLGQGQPQHF
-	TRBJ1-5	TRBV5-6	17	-	TGTGCCAGCAGCTTAAGGGACACTCGATATAGCAATCAGCCCCAGCATTTT	CASSLRDTRYSNQPQHF
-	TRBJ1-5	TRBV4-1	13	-	TGCGCCAGCAGCCAACTACCAAATCAGCCCCAGCATTTT	CASSQLPNQPQHF
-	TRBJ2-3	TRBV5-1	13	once	TGCGCCAGCAGCCCAAGTCCGGGGGATACGCAGTATTTT	CASSPSPGDTQYF
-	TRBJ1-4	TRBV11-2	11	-	TGTGCCAGCAGCTCCTTCGAAAAACTGTTTTTT	CASSSFEKLFF
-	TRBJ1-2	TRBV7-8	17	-	TGTGCCAGCAGCCCATTAGTGGTGGGCCCTCCGGGCTATGGCTACACCTTC	CASSPLVVGPPGYGYTF
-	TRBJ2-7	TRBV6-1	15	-	TGTGCCAGCAGTGTTGCCGGAGGGCACCTCTACGAGCAGTACTTC	CASSVAGGHLYEQYF
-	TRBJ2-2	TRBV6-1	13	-	TGTGCCAGCAGTCAGGTTTACTCCGGGGAGCTGTTTTTT	CASSQVYSGELFF
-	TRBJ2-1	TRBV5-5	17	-	TGTGCCAGCAGGAGGAGTCCCACAGACGTGGGCCACAATGAGCAGTTCTTC	CASRRSPTDVGHNEQFF
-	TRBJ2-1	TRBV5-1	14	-	TGCGCCAGCAGCTATGGGACGGTTAACAATGAGCAGTTCTTC	CASSYGTVNNEQFF
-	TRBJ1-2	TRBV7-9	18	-	TGTGCCAGCAGCTTACCGGGCCGAGGGTCAACCTTTAACTATGGCTACACCTTC	CASSLPGRGSTFNYGYTF
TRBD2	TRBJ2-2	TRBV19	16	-	TGTGCCAGTAGTTCGGGACTAGCGGGAGTTACCGGGGAGCTGTTTTTT	CASSSGLAGVTGELFF
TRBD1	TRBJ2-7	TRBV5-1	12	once	TGCGCCAGTGGGACAGGGGGCTACGAGCAGTACTTC	CASGTGGYEQYF
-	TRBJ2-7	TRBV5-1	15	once	TGCGCCAGCAGCTTGGCGGCAGGGGAGTACTACGAGCAGTACTTC	CASSLAAGEYYEQYF
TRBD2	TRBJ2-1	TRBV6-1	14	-	TGTGCCGCTGATCTAGCGGGAGGGCCCAATGAGCAGTTCTTC	CAADLAGGPNEQFF
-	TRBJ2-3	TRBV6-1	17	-	TGTGCCAGCAGTGAAGTTCTGGGCTCAGCTAGCACAGATACGCAGTATTTT	CASSEVLGSASTDTQYF
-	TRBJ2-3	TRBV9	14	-	TGTGCCAGCAGCGTAGCGGCAGACACAGATACGCAGTATTTT	CASSVAADTDTQYF
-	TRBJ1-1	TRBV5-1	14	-	TGCGCCAGCAGCTCCCGGACGGCAAACACTGAAGCTTTCTTT	CASSSRTANTEAFF
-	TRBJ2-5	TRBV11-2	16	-	TGTGCCAGCAGCCTCTTTAGCGGCCCAGGCGGGAAGACCCAGTACTTC	CASSLFSGPGGKTQYF
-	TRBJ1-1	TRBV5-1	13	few	TGCGCCAGCAGCTTGGATTCCGACACTGAAGCTTTCTTT	CASSLDSDTEAFF
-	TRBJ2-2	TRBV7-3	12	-	TGTGCCAGCAGCCCCGGCCCCGGGGAGCTGTTTTTT	CASSPGPGELFF
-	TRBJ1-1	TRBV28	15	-	TGTGCCATTATCTCACAGGGTTTGGGGGACACTGAAGCTTTCTTT	CAIISQGLGDTEAFF
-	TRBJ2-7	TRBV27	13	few	TGTGCCAGCAGTTTAAACAGGGAGGTCTCGCAGTACTTC	CASSLNREVSQYF
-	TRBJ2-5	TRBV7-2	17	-	TGTGCCAGCAGCAGTCAGCCAAGAAGAGTCGGTAGGGAGACCCAGTACTTC	CASSSQPRRVGRETQYF
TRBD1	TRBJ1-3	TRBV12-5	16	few	TGTGCTAGTGGTTTGGGACAGGGGGTTTCAGGAAACACCATATATTTT	CASGLGQGVSGNTIYF
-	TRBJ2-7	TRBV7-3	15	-	TGTGCCAGCAGTCAAACGTCTGCGCCTGCCTACGAGCAGTACTTC	CASSQTSAPAYEQYF
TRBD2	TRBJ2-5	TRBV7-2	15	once	TGTGCCAGCGCAGAGGGGAGCGGGAGGTGGGAGACCCAGTACTTC	CASAEGSGRWETQYF
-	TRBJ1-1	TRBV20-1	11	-	TGCAGTTCGCCGGACAACACTGAAGCTTTCTTT	CSSPDNTEAFF
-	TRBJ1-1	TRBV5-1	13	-	TGCGCCAGCGGGGACCAGGCGAACACTGAAGCTTTCTTT	CASGDQANTEAFF
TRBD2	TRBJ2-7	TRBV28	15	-	TGTGCCAGCAGACTATACCTGTCGGGGGGGTACGAGCAGTACTTC	CASRLYLSGGYEQYF
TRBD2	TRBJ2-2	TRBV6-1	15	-	TGTGCCAGCAGAAATAGCGGGGCGAACACCGGGGAGCTGTTTTTT	CASRNSGANTGELFF
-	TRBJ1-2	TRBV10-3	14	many	TGTGCCATCAGTGAGTCGAATTGGGGCGGCGGCTACACCTTC	CAISESNWGGGYTF
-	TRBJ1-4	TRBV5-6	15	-	TGTGCCAGCAGCTCCAGGGGAAGGCGGATTGAAAAACTGTTTTTT	CASSSRGRRIEKLFF
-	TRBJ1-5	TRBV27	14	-	TGTGCCAGCAGGGGTATGGGGAGAGGTCAGCCCCAGCATTTT	CASRGMGRGQPQHF
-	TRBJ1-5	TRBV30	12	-	TGTGCCTGGAGTATGGGAGCAGATACACAGCATTTT	CAWSMGADTQHF
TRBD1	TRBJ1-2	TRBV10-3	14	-	TGTGCCATCAGTGGACAGGGGGCTAACTATGGCTACACCTTC	CAISGQGANYGYTF
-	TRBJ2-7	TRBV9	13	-	TGTGCCAGCAGCGTAGGGGAAAGCTACGAGCAGTACTTC	CASSVGESYEQYF
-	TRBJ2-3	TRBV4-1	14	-	TGCGCCAGCAGTGGGGCATTACTCACAGATACGCAGTATTTT	CASSGALLTDTQYF
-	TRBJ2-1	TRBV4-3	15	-	TGCGCCAGCAGCCAGCTCGACGGATCCTACAATGAGCAGTTCTTC	CASSQLDGSYNEQFF
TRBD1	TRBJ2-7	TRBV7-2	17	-	TGTGCCAGCAGCTTCAGCCGCGGAGGGGACAGGCTCTCCGAGCAGTACTTC	CASSFSRGGDRLSEQYF
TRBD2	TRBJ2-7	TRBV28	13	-	TGTGCCAGCAGTTTGTACAGGCGGGGGGAGCAGTACTTC	CASSLYRRGEQYF
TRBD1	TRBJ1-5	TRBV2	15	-	TGTGCCAGCAGTCCGGGACAGGGGGGAGTGAGGCCCCAGCATTTT	CASSPGQGGVRPQHF
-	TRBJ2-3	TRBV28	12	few	TGTGCCAGCAGTTTACCCACAGATACGCAGTATTTT	CASSLPTDTQYF
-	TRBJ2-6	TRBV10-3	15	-	TGTGCCATCAGTGGGACAACTACTGGGGCCAACGTCCTGACTTTC	CAISGTTTGANVLTF
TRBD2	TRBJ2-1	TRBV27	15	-	TGTGCCAGCATCTCCCTAGCGGGAGATGGTAATGAGCAGTTCTTC	CASISLAGDGNEQFF
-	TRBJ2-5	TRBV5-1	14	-	TGCGCCAGCAGGCAAACGACAGACCAAGAGACCCAGTACTTC	CASRQTTDQETQYF